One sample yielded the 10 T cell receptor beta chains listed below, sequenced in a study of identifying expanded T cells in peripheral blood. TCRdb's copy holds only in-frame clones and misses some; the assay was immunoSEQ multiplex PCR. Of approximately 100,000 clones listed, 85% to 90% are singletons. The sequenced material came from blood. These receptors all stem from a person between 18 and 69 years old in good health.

The CDR3 region is CASSISGRADRDTDTQYF. The CDR3 DNA is TGTGCCAGTAGTATATCGGGCAGGGCGGACCGGGACACAGATACGCAGTATTTT. The rearrangement links TRBV19 to TRBJ2-3; tentatively, D is TRBD1 or TRBD2 (5 bases each). CDR1 and CDR2 (germline): LNHDA, SQIVND (reference sequence). Trimming shortened V by 2 bases and J by 2 bases, and 20 bases separated the two germline ends. The length of the CDR3 is 18 residues.

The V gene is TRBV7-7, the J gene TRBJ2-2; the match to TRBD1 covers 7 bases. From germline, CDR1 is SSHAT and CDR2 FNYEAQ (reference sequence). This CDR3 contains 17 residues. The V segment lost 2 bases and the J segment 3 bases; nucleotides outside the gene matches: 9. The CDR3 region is CASSLREQGGYTGELFF. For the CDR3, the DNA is TGTGCCAGCAGCTTAAGGGAACAAGGGGGCTACACCGGGGAGCTGTTTTTT.

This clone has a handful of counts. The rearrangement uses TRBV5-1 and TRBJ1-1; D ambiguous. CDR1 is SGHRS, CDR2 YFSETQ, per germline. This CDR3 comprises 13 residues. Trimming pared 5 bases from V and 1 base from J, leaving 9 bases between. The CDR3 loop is CASRKPGNTEAFF. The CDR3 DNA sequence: TGCGCCAGCAGGAAACCAGGGAACACTGAAGCTTTCTTT.

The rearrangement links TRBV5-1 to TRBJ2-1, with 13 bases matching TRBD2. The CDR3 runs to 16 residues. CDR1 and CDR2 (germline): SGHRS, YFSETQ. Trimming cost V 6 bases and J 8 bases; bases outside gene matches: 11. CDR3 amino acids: CASKGTSGDPMDEQFF. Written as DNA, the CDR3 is TGCGCCAGCAAGGGGACTAGCGGGGACCCGATGGATGAGCAGTTCTTC.

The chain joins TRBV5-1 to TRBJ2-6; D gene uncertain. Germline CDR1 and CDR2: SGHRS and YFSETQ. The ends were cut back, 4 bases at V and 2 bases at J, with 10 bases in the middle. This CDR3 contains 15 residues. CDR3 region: CASSPDGPGANVLTF. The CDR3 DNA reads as TGCGCCAGCAGCCCGGATGGGCCTGGGGCCAACGTCCTGACTTTC. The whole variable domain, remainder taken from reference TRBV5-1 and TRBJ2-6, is KAGVTQTPRYLIKTRGQQVTLSCSPISGHRSVSWYQQTPGQGLQFLFEYFSETQRNKGNFPGRFSGRQFSNSRSEMNVSTLELGDSALYLCASSPDGPGANVLTFGAGSRLTVL.

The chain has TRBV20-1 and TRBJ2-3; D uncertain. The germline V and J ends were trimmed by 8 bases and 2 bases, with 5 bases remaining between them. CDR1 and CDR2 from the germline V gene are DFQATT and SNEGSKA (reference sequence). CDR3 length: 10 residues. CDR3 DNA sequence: TGCAGTCTCTTCACAGATACGCAGTATTTT. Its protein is CSLFTDTQYF.

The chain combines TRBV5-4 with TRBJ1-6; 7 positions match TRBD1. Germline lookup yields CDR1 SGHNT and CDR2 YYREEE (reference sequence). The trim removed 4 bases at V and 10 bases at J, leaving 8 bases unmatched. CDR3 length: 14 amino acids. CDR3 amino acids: CASSDDPGGSPLHF. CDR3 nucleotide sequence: TGTGCCAGCAGCGACGACCCAGGGGGATCACCCCTCCACTTT. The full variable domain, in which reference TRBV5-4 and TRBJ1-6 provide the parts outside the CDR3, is ETGVTQSPTHLIKTRGQQVTLRCSSQSGHNTVSWYQQALGQGPQFIFQYYREEENGRGNFPPRFSGLQFPNYSSELNVNALELDDSALYLCASSDDPGGSPLHFGNGTRLTVT.

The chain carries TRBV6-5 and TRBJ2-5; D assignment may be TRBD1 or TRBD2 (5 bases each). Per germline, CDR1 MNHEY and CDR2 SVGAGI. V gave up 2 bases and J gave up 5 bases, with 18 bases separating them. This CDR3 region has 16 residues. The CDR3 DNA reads TGTGCCAGCAGTTACACCACCGGGACCCCGGCGGAGACCCAGTACTTC. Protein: CASSYTTGTPAETQYF.

The CDR3 nucleotides are TGTGCCAGTAGGCGACGTAGAGGCACAGATACGCAGTATTTT. It is translated as CASRRRRGTDTQYF. This chain links TRBV27 with TRBJ2-3; the D is unclear. V was clipped by 9 bases and J by 1 base, with 14 bases between them. This CDR3 is built from 14 residues. Germline values: CDR1 MNHEY, CDR2 SMNVEV (reference sequence).

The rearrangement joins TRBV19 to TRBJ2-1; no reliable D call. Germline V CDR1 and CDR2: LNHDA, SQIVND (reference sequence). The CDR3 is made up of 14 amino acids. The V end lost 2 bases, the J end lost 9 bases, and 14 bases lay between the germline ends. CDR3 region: CASSIRGMLGEQFF. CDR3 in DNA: TGTGCCAGTAGTATACGTGGGATGCTGGGTGAGCAGTTCTTC.